The 23 T cell receptor beta chains presented below share a single source sample, sequenced in a study of response to subunit inactivated influenza vaccine. TCRdb re-derived calls from the RT-PCR reads in MiXCR, one entry per CDR3 protein. The repertoire holds approximately 700,000 distinct CDR3 sequences, with approximately 15% as singletons. The sample in question was PBMCs from blood, obtained 11 to 12 days after vaccination. The receptor source for this set is a man aged 45-65 years who received an inactivated influenza vaccine.

The rearrangement links TRBV6-1 to TRBJ1-5, with a weak D call TRBD1 (6 bases). CDR3 length: 14 residues. With 5 bases removed from V and 6 bases from J, the gap between germline ends came to 14 bases. CDR1 is MNHNS and CDR2 is SASEGT in the germline V gene. The CDR3 protein is CASSPTGLGQPQHF. For the CDR3, the DNA is TGTGCCAGCAGTCCTACAGGGCTCGGTCAGCCCCAGCATTTT.

In its sample, this clonotype was seen many times. V and J are TRBV20-1 and TRBJ2-3; 11 bases agree with TRBD2. CDR3 length equals 16 residues. V was pared by 4 bases and J by 3 bases, with 9 bases of the junction left unmatched. Germline CDR1 reads DFQATT; CDR2 reads SNEGSKA (reference sequence). Written as DNA, the CDR3 is TGCAGTGCTAAAAATAGCGGGAGGGCCTGGACAGATACGCAGTATTTT. Protein sequence: CSAKNSGRAWTDTQYF.

The chain couples TRBV6-2 or TRBV6-3 to TRBJ2-7; 10 nucleotides align to TRBD1. This CDR3 region has 17 residues. The junction had 14 bases not matched to a gene; V was cut back by 6 bases and J by 3 bases. Per the germline V gene, CDR1 is MNHEY and CDR2 is SVGEGT. The CDR3 nucleotides read TGTGCCAGCAGCCGGGACAGGGGTTCACTTGGGAGCTACGAGCAGTACTTC. Amino acids: CASSRDRGSLGSYEQYF.

This clonotype was seen only a few times. The genes are TRBV20-1 and TRBJ2-7; D may be TRBD2 (6 bases). The V and J ends lost 1 base and 0 bases respectively, with 10 bases between them. Per germline, CDR1 DFQATT and CDR2 SNEGSKA (reference sequence). CDR3 length: 14 residues. The CDR3 sequence: CSARGSGSSYEQYF. CDR3 DNA sequence: TGCAGTGCTAGAGGCAGCGGGTCCTCCTACGAGCAGTACTTC.

This chain uses TRBV5-6 with TRBJ2-7; unclear D gene. Germline assignment: CDR1 SGHDT and CDR2 YYEEEE. The CDR3 has 12 amino acids. Trimming pared 4 bases from V and 7 bases from J, leaving 12 bases between. CDR3 residues: CASSRGLREQYF. The CDR3 bases are TGTGCCAGCAGCAGAGGCTTGCGGGAGCAGTACTTC.

There are a few counts of this clonotype. The V gene is TRBV20-1, the J gene TRBJ1-5; D is perhaps TRBD1 (6 bases). Germline-derived CDR1 and CDR2 are DFQATT and SNEGSKA (reference sequence). Trimming removed 6 bases from V and 2 bases from J, with 11 bases in between. The CDR3 extends over 13 amino acids. The CDR3 DNA reads TGCAGTGCAACAGGGATCGGCAATCAGCCCCAGCATTTT. It is translated as CSATGIGNQPQHF.

This clonotype was observed a handful of times. CDR3 amino acids: CSARDRSPGGVYEQYF. The DNA of the CDR3 is TGCAGTGCTAGAGATCGTAGCCCAGGGGGTGTCTACGAGCAGTACTTC. V gene TRBV20-1 combines with J gene TRBJ2-7, with 7 bases fitting TRBD1. V gave up 0 bases and J gave up 3 bases; unmatched junction bases: 11. The CDR3 loop spans 16 amino acids. Germline-derived CDR1 and CDR2 are DFQATT and SNEGSKA (reference sequence).

There are many counts of this clonotype. The chain combines TRBV6-2 or TRBV6-3 with TRBJ2-7; TRBD2 aligns across 10 bases. V was clipped by 7 bases and J by 0 bases; unmatched bases: 6. This CDR3 is built from 15 residues. Germline CDR1 and CDR2: MNHEY and SVGEGT. The CDR3 loop is CASNPSSGGSYEQYF. The DNA of the CDR3 is TGTGCCAGCAACCCTTCTAGCGGGGGCTCCTACGAGCAGTACTTC.

The table lists this clonotype with many counts. This chain joins TRBV5-1 and TRBJ2-7; 7 nucleotides line up with TRBD2. Trimming cost V 1 base and J 6 bases; bases outside gene matches: 10. The germline CDR1 and CDR2 sequences are SGHRS and YFSETQ. The CDR3 has 15 residues. The DNA for the CDR3 is TGCGCCAGCAGCTTGAGCGGGGCATCTCTTCTCGAGCAGTACTTC. It translates to CASSLSGASLLEQYF.

The chain recombines TRBV10-3 with TRBJ2-2; a possible D gene is TRBD1 (5 bases). Germline CDR1 reads ENHRY; CDR2 reads SYGVKD. This CDR3 is 14 amino acids long. V lost 7 bases to trimming and J lost 0 bases, with 9 bases between them. The CDR3 is CAITGHSNTGELFF. The CDR3 DNA reads TGTGCCATCACAGGACACTCGAACACCGGGGAGCTGTTTTTT.

About this clonotype itself: A much larger clone differs by one base, so this may be a read error. The conserved closing phenylalanine or tryptophan is absent in this CDR3, likely reflecting a read error. The genes are TRBV5-1 and TRBJ2-7, with 8 bases that match TRBD2. With V trimmed by 3 bases and J by 5 bases, 7 bases remained unmatched. Germline V gene sequence: CDR1 SGHRS, CDR2 YFSETQ. The length of the CDR3 is 14 residues. CDR3 sequence (DNA): TGCGCCAGCAGCTCCGGGACTAGGGGCCACGAGCAGTACTTA. Protein product: CASSSGTRGHEQYL.

V is TRBV7-9 and J is TRBJ2-2, with TRBD1 identical over 7 bases. Per germline, CDR1 SEHNR and CDR2 FQNEAQ (reference sequence). V gave up 2 bases and J gave up 2 bases; unmatched junction bases: 5. The CDR3 runs 16 residues. In DNA form, the CDR3 reads TGTGCCAGCAGCTTACTGGGACAGATAAACACCGGGGAGCTGTTTTTT. Its protein is CASSLLGQINTGELFF.

The chain has TRBV28 and TRBJ1-5; no reliable D call. Germline V lookup: CDR1 MDHEN, CDR2 SYDVKM. V was shortened by 6 bases and J by 2 bases, with 8 bases between the two germline ends. The CDR3 spans 13 residues. Here the CDR3 reads CASRFSGNQPQHF. The CDR3 DNA reads as TGTGCCAGCAGATTCAGTGGCAATCAGCCCCAGCATTTT.

The chain joins TRBV18 to TRBJ2-7; D is possibly TRBD1 or TRBD2 (6 bases each). The CDR3 loop spans 15 amino acids. Germline V gives CDR1 KGHSH, CDR2 LQKENI. The V end was cut by 1 base, the J end by 6 bases, with 16 bases between. The CDR3 coding sequence is TGTGCCAGCTCACCACAACCGGGGGCGTTTTTCGAGCAGTACTTC. Translating it yields CASSPQPGAFFEQYF.

This chain's CDR3 is CASSSQGGSGETQYF. The CDR3 bases are TGCGCCAGCAGCTCACAGGGGGGGTCGGGAGAGACCCAGTACTTC. The gene calls are TRBV4-1 and TRBJ2-5; D is possibly TRBD1 (8 bases). Germline loops: CDR1 MGHRA, CDR2 YSYEKL. This CDR3 spans 15 amino acids. V was trimmed by 5 bases and J by 4 bases, leaving 17 bases between them.

This clonotype was found a few times. The chain is built from TRBV12-3 or TRBV12-4 and TRBJ2-1, with 11 bases aligning to TRBD1. The CDR3 contains 16 residues. V shed 3 bases, J shed 8 bases, and the junction held 9 bases outside the gene matches. CDR3 bases: TGTGCCAGCAGTTTTGGCCGGGACAGGGGGGGCGATGAGCAGTTCTTC. Translating it yields CASSFGRDRGGDEQFF.

This rearrangement joins TRBV28 to TRBJ1-5, with 8 positions matching TRBD1. The CDR3 consists of 15 residues. The trim removed 7 bases at V and 3 bases at J, leaving 8 bases unmatched. Germline assignment: CDR1 MDHEN and CDR2 SYDVKM. CDR3 bases: TGTGCCAGCATTCGGTCGCAGGGGGCCAATCAGCCCCAGCATTTT. It specifies CASIRSQGANQPQHF.

The chain has TRBV18 and TRBJ2-2; 9 nucleotides align to TRBD1. The CDR3 is 16 amino acids. Germline V gene sequence: CDR1 KGHSH, CDR2 LQKENI. Germline trimming cut 2 bases from V and 1 base from J; bases unmatched to any gene: 2. The CDR3 coding sequence is TGTGCCAGCTCACCAAGACAGGGGGGGAACACCGGGGAGCTGTTTTTT. Its translation is CASSPRQGGNTGELFF.

In its sample, this clonotype was seen many times. This sequence joins TRBV5-1 and TRBJ2-3, with D unclear. Germline assignment: CDR1 SGHRS and CDR2 YFSETQ. The germline V and J ends were trimmed by 0 bases and 2 bases, with 4 bases remaining between them. CDR3 length: 13 residues. This chain's CDR3 is CASSLAPTDTQYF. CDR3 DNA sequence: TGCGCCAGCAGCTTGGCCCCCACAGATACGCAGTATTTT.

This clonotype has a handful of counts. The rearrangement links TRBV6-2 or TRBV6-3 to TRBJ2-5; 11 bases agree with TRBD2. This CDR3 contains 14 residues. V shed 5 bases and J 4 bases; nucleotides not matched to a gene: 3. Per the germline V gene, CDR1 is MNHEY and CDR2 is SVGEGT. In DNA, the CDR3 is TGTGCCAGCAGTATAACTAGCGGGAGAGAGACCCAGTACTTC. Encoded protein: CASSITSGRETQYF.

This clonotype was observed a few times. The V call is TRBV7-6, the J call TRBJ2-3, with 7 bases aligning to TRBD2. The germline CDR1 and CDR2 sequences are SGHVS and FNYEAQ. V was clipped by 5 bases and J by 2 bases; unmatched bases: 4. The CDR3 extends over 14 amino acids. CDR3 in amino acids: CASSQLADTDTQYF. The CDR3 DNA reads as TGTGCCAGCAGCCAGCTAGCGGACACAGATACGCAGTATTTT.

This chain connects TRBV2 to TRBJ2-5; a possible D gene is TRBD2 (6 bases). Germline values: CDR1 SNHLY, CDR2 FYNNEI. Between the trimmed V and J ends, which lost 6 bases and 3 bases, there was a span of 11 bases. The CDR3 covers 13 residues. The DNA for the CDR3 is TGTGCCAGCAGCGGGGACTCAAAAGAGACCCAGTACTTC. It codes for CASSGDSKETQYF.

The chain joins TRBV6-1 to TRBJ2-3, with a possible D match to TRBD2 (6 bases). CDR1 is MNHNS, CDR2 SASEGT, per germline. The CDR3 sequence is 16 residues long. Trimming removed 6 bases from V and 5 bases from J, with 21 bases in between. CDR3 in DNA: TGTGCCAGCAGCCGAACGAAACGGGGGATCGGAGATACGCAGTATTTT. It codes for CASSRTKRGIGDTQYF.